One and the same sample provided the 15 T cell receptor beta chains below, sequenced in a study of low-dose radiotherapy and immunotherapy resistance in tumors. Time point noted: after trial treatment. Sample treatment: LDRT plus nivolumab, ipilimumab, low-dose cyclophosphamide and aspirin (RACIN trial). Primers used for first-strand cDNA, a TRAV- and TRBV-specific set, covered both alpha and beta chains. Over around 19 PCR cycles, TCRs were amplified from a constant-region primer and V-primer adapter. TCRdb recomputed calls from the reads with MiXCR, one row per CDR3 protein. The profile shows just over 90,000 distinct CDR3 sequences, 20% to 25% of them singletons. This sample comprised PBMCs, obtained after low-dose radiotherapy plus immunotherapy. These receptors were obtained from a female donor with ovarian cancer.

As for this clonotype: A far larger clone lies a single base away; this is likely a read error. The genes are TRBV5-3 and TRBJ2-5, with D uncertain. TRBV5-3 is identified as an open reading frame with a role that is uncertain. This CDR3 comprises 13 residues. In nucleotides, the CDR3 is TGTGCCAGCAGCTCTACCCCTCGGGAGACCCAGTACTTC. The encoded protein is CASSSTPRETQYF.

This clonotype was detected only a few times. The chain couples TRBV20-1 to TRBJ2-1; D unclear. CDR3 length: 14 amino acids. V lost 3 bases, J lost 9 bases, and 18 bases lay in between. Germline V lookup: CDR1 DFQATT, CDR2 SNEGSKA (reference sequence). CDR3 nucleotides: TGCAGTGCTAGTAGGGTCCTTGACAATGGTGAGCAGTTCTTC. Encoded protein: CSASRVLDNGEQFF.

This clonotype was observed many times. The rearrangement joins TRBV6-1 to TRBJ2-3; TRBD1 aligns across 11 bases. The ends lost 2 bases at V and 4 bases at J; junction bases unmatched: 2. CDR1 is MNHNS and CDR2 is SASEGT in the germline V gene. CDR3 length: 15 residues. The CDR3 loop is CASSERTGGPDTQYF. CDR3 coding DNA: TGTGCCAGCAGTGAAAGGACAGGGGGCCCAGATACGCAGTATTTT.

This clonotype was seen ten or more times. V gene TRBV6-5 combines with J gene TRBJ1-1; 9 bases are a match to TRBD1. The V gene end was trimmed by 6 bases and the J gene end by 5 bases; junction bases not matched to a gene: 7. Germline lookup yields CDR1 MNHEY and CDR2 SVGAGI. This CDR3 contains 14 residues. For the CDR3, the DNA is TGTGCCAGCAGGGAGACAGGGGGAGAAACTGAAGCTTTCTTT. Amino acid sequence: CASRETGGETEAFF.

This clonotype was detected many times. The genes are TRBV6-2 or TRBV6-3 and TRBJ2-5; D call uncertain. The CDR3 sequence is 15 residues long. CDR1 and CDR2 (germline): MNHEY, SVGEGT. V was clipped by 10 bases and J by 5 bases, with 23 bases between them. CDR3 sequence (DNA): TGTGCCACCGGATCAAAGGGCTATGCCGTGGAGACCCAGTACTTC. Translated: CATGSKGYAVETQYF.

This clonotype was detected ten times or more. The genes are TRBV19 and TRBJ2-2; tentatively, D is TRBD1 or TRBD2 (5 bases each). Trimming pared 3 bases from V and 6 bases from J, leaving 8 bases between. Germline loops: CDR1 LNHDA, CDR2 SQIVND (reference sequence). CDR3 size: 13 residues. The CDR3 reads CASSIRDAGELFF. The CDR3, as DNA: TGTGCCAGTAGTATTAGGGACGCCGGGGAGCTGTTTTTT. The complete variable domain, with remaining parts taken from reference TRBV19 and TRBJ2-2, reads DGGITQSPKYLFRKEGQNVTLSCEQNLNHDAMYWYRQDPGQGLRLIYYSQIVNDFQKGDIAEGYSVSREKKESFPLTVTSAQKNPTAFYLCASSIRDAGELFFGEGSRLTVL.

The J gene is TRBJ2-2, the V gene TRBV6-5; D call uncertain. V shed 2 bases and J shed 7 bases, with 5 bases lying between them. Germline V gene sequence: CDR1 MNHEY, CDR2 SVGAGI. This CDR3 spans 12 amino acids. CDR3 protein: CASSYQGGELFF. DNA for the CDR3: TGTGCCAGCAGTTACCAAGGCGGGGAGCTGTTTTTT.

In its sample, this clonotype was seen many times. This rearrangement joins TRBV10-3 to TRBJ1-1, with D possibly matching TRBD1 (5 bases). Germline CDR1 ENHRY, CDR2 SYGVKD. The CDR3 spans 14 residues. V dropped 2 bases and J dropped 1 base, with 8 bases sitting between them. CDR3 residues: CAISEPQGNTEAFF. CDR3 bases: TGTGCCATCAGTGAGCCCCAGGGGAACACTGAAGCTTTCTTT.

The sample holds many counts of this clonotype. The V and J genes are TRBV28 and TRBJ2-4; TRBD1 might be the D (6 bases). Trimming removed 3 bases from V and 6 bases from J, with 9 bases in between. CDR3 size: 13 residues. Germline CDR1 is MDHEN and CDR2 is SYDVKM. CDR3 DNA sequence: TGTGCCAGCAGTTTTGGGGGCCGAAACATTCAGTACTTC. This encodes CASSFGGRNIQYF. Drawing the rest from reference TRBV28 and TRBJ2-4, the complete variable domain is DVKVTQSSRYLVKRTGEKVFLECVQDMDHENMFWYRQDPGLGLRLIYFSYDVKMKEKGDIPEGYSVSREKKERFSLILESASTNQTSMYLCASSFGGRNIQYFGAGTRLSVL.

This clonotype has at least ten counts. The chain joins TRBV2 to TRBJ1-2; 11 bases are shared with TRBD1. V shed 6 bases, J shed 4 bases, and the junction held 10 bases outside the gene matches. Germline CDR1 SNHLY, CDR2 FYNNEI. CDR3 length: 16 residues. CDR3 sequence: CASSRPGQGDPYGYTF. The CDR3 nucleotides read TGTGCCAGCAGCCGTCCGGGACAGGGGGATCCCTATGGCTACACCTTC. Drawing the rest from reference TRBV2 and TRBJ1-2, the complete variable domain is EPEVTQTPSHQVTQMGQEVILRCVPISNHLYFYWYRQILGQKVEFLVSFYNNEISEKSEIFDDQFSVERPDGSNFTLKIRSTKLEDSAMYFCASSRPGQGDPYGYTFGSGTRLTVV.

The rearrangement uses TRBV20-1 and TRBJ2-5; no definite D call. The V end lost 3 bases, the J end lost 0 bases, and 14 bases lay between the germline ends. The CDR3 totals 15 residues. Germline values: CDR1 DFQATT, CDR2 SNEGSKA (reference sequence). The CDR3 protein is CSARDGRSYQETQYF. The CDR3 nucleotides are TGCAGTGCTAGGGACGGACGGTCGTACCAAGAGACCCAGTACTTC.

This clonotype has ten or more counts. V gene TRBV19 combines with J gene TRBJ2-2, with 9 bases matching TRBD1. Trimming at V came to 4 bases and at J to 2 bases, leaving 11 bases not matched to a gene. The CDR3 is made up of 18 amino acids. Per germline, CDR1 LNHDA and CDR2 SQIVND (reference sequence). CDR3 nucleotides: TGTGCCAGTAGTAGGACTCTCCCGGGACAGGGAAACACCGGGGAGCTGTTTTTT. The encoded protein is CASSRTLPGQGNTGELFF. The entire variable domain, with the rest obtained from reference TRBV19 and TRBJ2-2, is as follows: DGGITQSPKYLFRKEGQNVTLSCEQNLNHDAMYWYRQDPGQGLRLIYYSQIVNDFQKGDIAEGYSVSREKKESFPLTVTSAQKNPTAFYLCASSRTLPGQGNTGELFFGEGSRLTVL.

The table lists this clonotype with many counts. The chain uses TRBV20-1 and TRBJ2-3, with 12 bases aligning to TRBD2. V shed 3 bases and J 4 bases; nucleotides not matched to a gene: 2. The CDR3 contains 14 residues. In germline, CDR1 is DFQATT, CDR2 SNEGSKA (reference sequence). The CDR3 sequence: CSASPSGRADTQYF. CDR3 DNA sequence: TGCAGTGCTAGTCCTAGCGGGAGGGCAGATACGCAGTATTTT.

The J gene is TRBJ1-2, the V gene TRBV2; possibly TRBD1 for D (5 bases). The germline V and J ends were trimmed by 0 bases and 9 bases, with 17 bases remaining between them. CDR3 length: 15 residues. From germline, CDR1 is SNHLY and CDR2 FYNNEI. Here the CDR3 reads CASSEAIRGQARYTF. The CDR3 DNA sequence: TGTGCCAGCAGTGAAGCAATTAGGGGCCAAGCGCGCTACACCTTC.

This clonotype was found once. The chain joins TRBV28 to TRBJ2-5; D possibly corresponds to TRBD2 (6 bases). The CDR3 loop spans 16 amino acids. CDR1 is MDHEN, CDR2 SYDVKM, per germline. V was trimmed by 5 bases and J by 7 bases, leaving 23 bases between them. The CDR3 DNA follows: TGTGCCAGCAGTCCTATTAGCGGAGGGGTGTGGGTGACCCAGTACTTC. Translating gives CASSPISGGVWVTQYF. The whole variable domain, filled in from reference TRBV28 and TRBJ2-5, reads DVKVTQSSRYLVKRTGEKVFLECVQDMDHENMFWYRQDPGLGLRLIYFSYDVKMKEKGDIPEGYSVSREKKERFSLILESASTNQTSMYLCASSPISGGVWVTQYFGPGTRLLVL.